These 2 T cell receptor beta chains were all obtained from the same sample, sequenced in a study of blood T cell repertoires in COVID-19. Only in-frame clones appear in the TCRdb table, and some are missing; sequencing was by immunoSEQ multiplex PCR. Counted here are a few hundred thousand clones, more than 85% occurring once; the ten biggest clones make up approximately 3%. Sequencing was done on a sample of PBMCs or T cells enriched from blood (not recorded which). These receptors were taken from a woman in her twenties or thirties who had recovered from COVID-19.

The CDR3 spells CASSLNRGPYEQYF. In nucleotides, the CDR3 is TGCGCCAGCAGCTTGAACAGGGGGCCGTACGAGCAGTACTTC. This chain links TRBV5-1 with TRBJ2-7; 9 bases map to TRBD1. The CDR3 contains 14 residues. V lost 1 base, J lost 4 bases, and 3 bases stayed unmatched. Germline lookup yields CDR1 SGHRS and CDR2 YFSETQ. The variable domain in full, completed from reference TRBV5-1 and TRBJ2-7, reads KAGVTQTPRYLIKTRGQQVTLSCSPISGHRSVSWYQQTPGQGLQFLFEYFSETQRNKGNFPGRFSGRQFSNSRSEMNVSTLELGDSALYLCASSLNRGPYEQYFGPGTRLTVT.

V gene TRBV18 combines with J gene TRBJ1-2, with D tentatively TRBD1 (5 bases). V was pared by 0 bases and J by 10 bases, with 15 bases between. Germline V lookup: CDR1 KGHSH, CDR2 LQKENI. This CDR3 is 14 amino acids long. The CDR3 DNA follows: TGTGCCAGCTCACCACCCCTAAGACAGATAAACTACACCTTC. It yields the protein CASSPPLRQINYTF.